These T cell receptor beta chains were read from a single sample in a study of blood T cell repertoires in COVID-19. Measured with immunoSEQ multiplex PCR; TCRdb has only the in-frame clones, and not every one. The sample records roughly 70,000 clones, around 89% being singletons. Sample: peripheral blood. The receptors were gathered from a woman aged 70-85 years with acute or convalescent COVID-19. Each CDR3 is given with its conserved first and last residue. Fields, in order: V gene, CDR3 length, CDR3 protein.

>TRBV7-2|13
CASSLAYGQPQHF
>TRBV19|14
CASSITGGQGPQHF
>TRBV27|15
CASSKTGGWNEKLFF
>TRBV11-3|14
CASSTLAGVGEQFF
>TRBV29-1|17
CSVEALYSYRGNGEAFF
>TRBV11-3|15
CASSPRTGNTGELFF
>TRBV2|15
CASGGQALLNTEAFF
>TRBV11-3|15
CASSSAGGFTGELFF
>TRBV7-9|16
CASSQFNQGSDQPQHF
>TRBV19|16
CASSATTGEDTDTQYF
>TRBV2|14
CASSAQGGDYGYTF
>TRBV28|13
CASSFGDREGYTF
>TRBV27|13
CASRQGQYNEQFF
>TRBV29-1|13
CSVSQGQNTEAFF
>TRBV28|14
CASSLSGSTDTQYF
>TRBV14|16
CASSQDLGQGSYEQYF
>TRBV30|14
CAWSRQDGRSPQHF
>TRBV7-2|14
CASSYREHNQPQHF
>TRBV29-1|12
CSVDRFNTEAFF
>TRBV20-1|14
CSASMAGPGGEQYF
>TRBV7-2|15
CASSLGLFSNQPQHF
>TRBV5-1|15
CASSLALTGGNTIYF
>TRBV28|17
CASSSPAGSSSVNEQFF
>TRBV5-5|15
CASSFAGSNTGELFF
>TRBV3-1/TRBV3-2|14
CASSRAGVVHEQYF
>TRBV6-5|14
CASTRSGTGSEAFF
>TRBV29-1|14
CSVFSRGANNEQFF
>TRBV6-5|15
CASRRDSVSGNTIYF
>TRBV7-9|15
CASSLTRRAAGELFF
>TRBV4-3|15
CASSPRTVNTGELFF
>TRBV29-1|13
CSVGSGNTGELFF
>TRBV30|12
CAWDRVATPLHF
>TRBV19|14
CASSRTRGNNEQFF
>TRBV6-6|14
CASRTPSGGAEQYF
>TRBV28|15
CASSFTGANNEKLFF
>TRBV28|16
CASSPHGRAGTYEQYF
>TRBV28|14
CASSRTGLTDTQYF
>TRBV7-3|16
CASSPRGNSGANVLTF
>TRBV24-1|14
CATAGGMGTGELFF
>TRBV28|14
CASSLPSPQNEQYF
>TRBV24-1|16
CATSESGGFTYNEQFF
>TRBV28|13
CASSLGAGVEAFF
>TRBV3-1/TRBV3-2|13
CASSFLPNSPLHF
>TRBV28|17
CASSPSGSGGGEYTQYF
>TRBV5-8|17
CASSLVVLAGGKYEQYF
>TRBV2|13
CASSRTVNTEAFF
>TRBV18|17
CASSRSGTGGRGTEAFF
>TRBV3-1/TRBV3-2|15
CASSQSGTGYQPQHF
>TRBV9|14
CASSGTSYTGELFF
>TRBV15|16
CATSRDKGYASYEQYF
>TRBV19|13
CASRGQGKYGYTF
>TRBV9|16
CASSVYSGGEVETQYF
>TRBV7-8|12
CASSFLGGGYTF
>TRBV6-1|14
CASSEGQVNQPQHF
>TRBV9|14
CASSVATRPRGYTF
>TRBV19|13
CASSYTGGGEQYF
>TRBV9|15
CASSTRDGQFRPLHF
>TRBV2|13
CASSGNRDYEQYF
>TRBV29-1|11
CSVDPSTEAFF